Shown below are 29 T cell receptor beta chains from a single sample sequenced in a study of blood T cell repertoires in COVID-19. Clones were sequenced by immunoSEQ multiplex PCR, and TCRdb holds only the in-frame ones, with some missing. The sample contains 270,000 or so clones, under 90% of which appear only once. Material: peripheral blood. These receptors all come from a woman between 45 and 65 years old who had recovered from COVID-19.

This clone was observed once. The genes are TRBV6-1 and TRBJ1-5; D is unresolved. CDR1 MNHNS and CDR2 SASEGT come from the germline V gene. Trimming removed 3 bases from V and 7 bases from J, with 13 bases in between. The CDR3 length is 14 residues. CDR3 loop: CASSDEGRRQPQHF. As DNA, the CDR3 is TGTGCCAGCAGTGATGAGGGCCGAAGACAGCCCCAGCATTTT.

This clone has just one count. CDR3 amino acids: CASSLDRAPPREQFF. The CDR3 coding sequence is TGCGCCAGCAGCTTGGACAGGGCCCCGCCAAGGGAGCAGTTCTTC. The chain carries TRBV5-1 and TRBJ2-1; tentative D call: TRBD1 (6 bases). The V gene's germline CDR1 is SGHRS and CDR2 YFSETQ. V was trimmed by 0 bases and J by 10 bases, leaving 17 bases between them. CDR3 length equals 15 residues.

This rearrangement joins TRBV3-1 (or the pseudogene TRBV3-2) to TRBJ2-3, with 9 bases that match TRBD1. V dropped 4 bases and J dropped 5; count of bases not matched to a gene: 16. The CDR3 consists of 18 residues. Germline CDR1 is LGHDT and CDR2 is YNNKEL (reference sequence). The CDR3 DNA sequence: TGTGCCAGCAGCCCCAAGAACGTTCCAACAGGGGGCGTAGATACGCAGTATTTT. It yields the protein CASSPKNVPTGGVDTQYF.

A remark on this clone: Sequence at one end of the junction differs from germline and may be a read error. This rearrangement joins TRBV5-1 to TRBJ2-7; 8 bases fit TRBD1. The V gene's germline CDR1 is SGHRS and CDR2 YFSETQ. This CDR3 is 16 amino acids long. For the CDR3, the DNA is TGCGCCAGCAGCTTATCCCCCGGACAGGGCTCCCACGAGCAGTACTTC. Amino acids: CASSLSPGQGSHEQYF.

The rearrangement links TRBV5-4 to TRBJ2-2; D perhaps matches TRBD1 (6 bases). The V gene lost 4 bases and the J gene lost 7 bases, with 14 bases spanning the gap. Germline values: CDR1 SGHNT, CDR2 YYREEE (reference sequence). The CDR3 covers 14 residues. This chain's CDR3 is CASSNRDILGELFF. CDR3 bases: TGTGCCAGCAGCAACCGGGACATACTCGGGGAGCTGTTTTTT.

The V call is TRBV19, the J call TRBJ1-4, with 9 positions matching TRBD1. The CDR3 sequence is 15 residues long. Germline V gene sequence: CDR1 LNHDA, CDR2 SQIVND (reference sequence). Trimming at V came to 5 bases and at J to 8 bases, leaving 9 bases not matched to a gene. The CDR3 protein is CASSAKTGGDEKLFF. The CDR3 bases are TGTGCCAGTAGTGCGAAGACAGGGGGGGACGAAAAACTGTTTTTT.

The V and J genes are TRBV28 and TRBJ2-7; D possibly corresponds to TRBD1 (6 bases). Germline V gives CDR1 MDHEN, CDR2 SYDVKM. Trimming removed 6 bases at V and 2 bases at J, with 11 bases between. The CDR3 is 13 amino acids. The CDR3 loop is CASRAQGTYEQYF. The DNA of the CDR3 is TGTGCCAGCAGGGCACAGGGAACCTACGAGCAGTACTTC.

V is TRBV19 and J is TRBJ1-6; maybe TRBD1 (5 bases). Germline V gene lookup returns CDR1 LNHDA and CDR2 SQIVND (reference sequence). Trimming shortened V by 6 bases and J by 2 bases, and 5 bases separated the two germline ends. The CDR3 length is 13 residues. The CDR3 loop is CASRDTYNSPLHF. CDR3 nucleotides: TGTGCCAGTAGGGACACCTATAATTCACCCCTCCACTTT.

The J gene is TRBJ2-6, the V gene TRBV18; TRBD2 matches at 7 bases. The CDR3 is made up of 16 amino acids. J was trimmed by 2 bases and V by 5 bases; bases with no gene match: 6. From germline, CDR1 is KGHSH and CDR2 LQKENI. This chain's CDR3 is CASSTGGGTGANVLTF. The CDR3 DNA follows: TGTGCCAGCTCAACGGGAGGAGGGACTGGGGCCAACGTCCTGACTTTC. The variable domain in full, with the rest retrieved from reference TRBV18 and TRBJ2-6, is NAGVMQNPRHLVRRRGQEARLRCSPMKGHSHVYWYRQLPEEGLKFMVYLQKENIIDESGMPKERFSAEFPKEGPSILRIQQVVRGDSAAYFCASSTGGGTGANVLTFGAGSRLTVL.

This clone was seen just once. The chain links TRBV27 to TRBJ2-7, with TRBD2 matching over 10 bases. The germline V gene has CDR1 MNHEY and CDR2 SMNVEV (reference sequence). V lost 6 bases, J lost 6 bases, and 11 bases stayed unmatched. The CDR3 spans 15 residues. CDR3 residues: CASSPYSSGRAEQYF. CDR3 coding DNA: TGTGCCAGCAGCCCTTATTCGAGCGGGAGGGCCGAGCAGTACTTC.

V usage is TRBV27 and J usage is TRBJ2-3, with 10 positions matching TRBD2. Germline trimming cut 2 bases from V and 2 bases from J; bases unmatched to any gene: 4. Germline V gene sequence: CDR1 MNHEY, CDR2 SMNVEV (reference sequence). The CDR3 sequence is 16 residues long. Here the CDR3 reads CASSLMGTSATDTQYF. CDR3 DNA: TGTGCCAGCAGTTTAATGGGGACTAGCGCCACAGATACGCAGTATTTT.

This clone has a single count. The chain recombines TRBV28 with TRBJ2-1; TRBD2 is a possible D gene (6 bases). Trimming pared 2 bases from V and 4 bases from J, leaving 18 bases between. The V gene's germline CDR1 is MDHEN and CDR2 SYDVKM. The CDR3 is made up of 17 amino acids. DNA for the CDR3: TGTGCCAGCAGTTTAAGTATCGGGTCGGGAGCGTACAATGAGCAGTTCTTC. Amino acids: CASSLSIGSGAYNEQFF.

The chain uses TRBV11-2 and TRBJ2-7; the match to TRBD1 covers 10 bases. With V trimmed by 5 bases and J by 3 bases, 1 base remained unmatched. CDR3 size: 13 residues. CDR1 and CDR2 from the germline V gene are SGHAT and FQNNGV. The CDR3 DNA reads TGTGCCAGCAGCCGGGACAGGGGCTACGAGCAGTACTTC. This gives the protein CASSRDRGYEQYF.

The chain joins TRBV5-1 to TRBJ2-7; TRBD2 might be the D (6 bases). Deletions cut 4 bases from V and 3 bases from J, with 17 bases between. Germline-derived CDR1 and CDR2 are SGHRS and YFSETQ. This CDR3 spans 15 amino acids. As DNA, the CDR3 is TGCGCCAGCAGCGCGGGGAGACTAGGTGGCTACGAGCAGTACTTC. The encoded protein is CASSAGRLGGYEQYF.

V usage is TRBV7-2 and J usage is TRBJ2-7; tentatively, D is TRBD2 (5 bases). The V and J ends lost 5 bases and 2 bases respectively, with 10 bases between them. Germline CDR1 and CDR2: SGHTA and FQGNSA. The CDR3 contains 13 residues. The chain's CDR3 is CASSRLPTYEQYF. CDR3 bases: TGTGCCAGCAGCCGACTACCTACCTACGAGCAGTACTTC.

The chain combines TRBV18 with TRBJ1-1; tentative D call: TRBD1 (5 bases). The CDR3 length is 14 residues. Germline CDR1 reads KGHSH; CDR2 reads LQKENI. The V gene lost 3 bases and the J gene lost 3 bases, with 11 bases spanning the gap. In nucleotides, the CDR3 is TGTGCCAGCTCACCCCGGCCGACAGACACTGAAGCTTTCTTT. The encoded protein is CASSPRPTDTEAFF.

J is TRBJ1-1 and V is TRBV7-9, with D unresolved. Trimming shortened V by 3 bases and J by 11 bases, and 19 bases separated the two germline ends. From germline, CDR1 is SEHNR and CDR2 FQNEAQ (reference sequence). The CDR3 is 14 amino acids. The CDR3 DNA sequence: TGTGCCAGCAGCTTCGGGAATAGAGGGATGACGGCTTTCTTT. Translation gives CASSFGNRGMTAFF.

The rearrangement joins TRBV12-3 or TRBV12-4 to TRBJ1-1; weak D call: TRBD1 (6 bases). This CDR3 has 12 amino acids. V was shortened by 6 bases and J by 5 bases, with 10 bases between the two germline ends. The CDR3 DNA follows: TGTGCCAGCAGATCACAGGGAACTGAAGCTTTCTTT. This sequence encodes CASRSQGTEAFF.

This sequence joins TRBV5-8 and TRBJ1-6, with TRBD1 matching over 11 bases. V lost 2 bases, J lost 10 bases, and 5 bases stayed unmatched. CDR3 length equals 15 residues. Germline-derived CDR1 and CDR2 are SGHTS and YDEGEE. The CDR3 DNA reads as TGTGCCAGCAGCTTTAGGACAGGGGGCGACTCACCCCTCCACTTT. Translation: CASSFRTGGDSPLHF.

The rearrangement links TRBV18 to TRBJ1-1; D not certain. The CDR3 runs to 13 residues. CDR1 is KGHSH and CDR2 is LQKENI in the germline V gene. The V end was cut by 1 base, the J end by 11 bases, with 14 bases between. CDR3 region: CASSPRAQEGAFF. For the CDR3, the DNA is TGTGCCAGCTCACCACGGGCTCAGGAGGGCGCTTTCTTT. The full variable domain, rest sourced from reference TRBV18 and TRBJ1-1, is NAGVMQNPRHLVRRRGQEARLRCSPMKGHSHVYWYRQLPEEGLKFMVYLQKENIIDESGMPKERFSAEFPKEGPSILRIQQVVRGDSAAYFCASSPRAQEGAFFGQGTRLTVV.

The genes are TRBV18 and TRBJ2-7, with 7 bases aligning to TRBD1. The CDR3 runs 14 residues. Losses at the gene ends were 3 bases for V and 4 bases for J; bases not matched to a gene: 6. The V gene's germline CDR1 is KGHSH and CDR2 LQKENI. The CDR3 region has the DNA TGTGCCAGCTCACCGGGACAGACTACTTACGAGCAGTACTTC. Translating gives CASSPGQTTYEQYF.

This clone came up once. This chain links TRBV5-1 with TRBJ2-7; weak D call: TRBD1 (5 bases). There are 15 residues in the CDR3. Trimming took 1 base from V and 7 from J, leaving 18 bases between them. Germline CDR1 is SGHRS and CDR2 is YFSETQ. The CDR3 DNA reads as TGCGCCAGCAGCTTGTCAGGGATCTCTCTGGGAGAGCAGTACTTC. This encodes CASSLSGISLGEQYF.

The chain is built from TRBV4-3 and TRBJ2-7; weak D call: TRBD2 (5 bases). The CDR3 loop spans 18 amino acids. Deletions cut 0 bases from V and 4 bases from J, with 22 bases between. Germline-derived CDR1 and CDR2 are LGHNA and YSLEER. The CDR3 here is CASSQESPEGGAPYEQYF. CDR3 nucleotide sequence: TGCGCCAGCAGCCAAGAATCCCCCGAGGGCGGTGCTCCTTACGAGCAGTACTTC.

The CDR3 loop reads CASSKQGSPTDTQYF. Here the CDR3 DNA reads TGTGCCAGCAGTAAACAGGGATCCCCCACAGATACGCAGTATTTT. V usage is TRBV28 and J usage is TRBJ2-3; D perhaps matches TRBD1 (6 bases). Germline CDR1 reads MDHEN; CDR2 reads SYDVKM. The length of the CDR3 is 15 residues. The V and J ends lost 5 bases and 2 bases respectively, with 14 bases between them.

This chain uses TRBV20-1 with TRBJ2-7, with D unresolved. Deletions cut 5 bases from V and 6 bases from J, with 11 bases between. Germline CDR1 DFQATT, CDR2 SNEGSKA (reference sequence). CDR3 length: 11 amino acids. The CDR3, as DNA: TGCAGTGCTCACGAGGTCGCCGAGCAGTACTTC. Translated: CSAHEVAEQYF.

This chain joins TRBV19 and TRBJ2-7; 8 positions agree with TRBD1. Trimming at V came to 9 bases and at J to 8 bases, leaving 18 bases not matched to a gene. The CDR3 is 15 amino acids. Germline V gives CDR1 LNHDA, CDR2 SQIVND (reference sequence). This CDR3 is CARDTGGTGVFQQYF. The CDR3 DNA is TGTGCCAGGGACACTGGGGGGACAGGCGTCTTTCAGCAGTACTTC.

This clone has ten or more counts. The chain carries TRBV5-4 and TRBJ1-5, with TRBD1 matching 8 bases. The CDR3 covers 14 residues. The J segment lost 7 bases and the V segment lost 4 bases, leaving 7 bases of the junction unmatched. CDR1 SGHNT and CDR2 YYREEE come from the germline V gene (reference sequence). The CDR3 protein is CASSTDRGGQPQHF. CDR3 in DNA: TGTGCCAGCAGCACCGACAGGGGAGGCCAGCCCCAGCATTTT.

CDR3 region: CAISGGGAHEQFF. The CDR3 DNA reads TGTGCCATCAGTGGAGGCGGAGCGCATGAGCAGTTCTTC. The chain joins TRBV10-3 to TRBJ2-1; D remains unclear. The CDR3 totals 13 residues. Per germline, CDR1 ENHRY and CDR2 SYGVKD. The V and J ends lost 4 bases and 8 bases respectively, with 12 bases between them.

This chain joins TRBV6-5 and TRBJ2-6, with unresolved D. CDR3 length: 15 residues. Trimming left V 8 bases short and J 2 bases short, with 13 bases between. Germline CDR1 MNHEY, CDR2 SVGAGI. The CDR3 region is CASLGLSAGANVLTF. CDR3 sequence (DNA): TGTGCCAGCTTGGGCCTTTCAGCTGGGGCCAACGTCCTGACTTTC.